The 6 T cell receptor beta chains listed next were all sequenced from one sample in a study of shared clonotypes between healthy human individuals. Profiled with immunoSEQ multiplex PCR; TCRdb holds only in-frame clones, not every one. The sample carries around 500,000 clones, 70% to 80% recorded once. Source material: PBMCs. These receptors were taken from a woman aged 35 to 49 in good health. Some clones in this sample may be carry-over from other donors' samples.

V usage is TRBV29-1 and J usage is TRBJ2-7; 7 positions match TRBD2. The J call may be mistaken, given a closer DNA end match to TRBJ2-1. There are 13 residues in the CDR3. The germline V gene encodes CDR1 SQVTM and CDR2 ANQGSEA. CDR3 residues: CSFGGGRWDEQFF. Here the CDR3 DNA reads TGCAGCTTCGGGGGAGGGCGGTGGGATGAGCAGTTCTTC.

This sequence joins TRBV2 and TRBJ1-2, with a possible D match to TRBD1 (5 bases). V was trimmed by 3 bases and J by 1 base, leaving 9 bases between them. The CDR3 length is 14 residues. CDR1 and CDR2 (germline): SNHLY, FYNNEI. CDR3 sequence (DNA): TGTGCCAGCAGTGACCAGGGTATTAACTATGGCTACACCTTC. Residues: CASSDQGINYGYTF.

This clone was counted a few times. One end of the junction fails to match germline, which may point to a read error. The genes are TRBV6-1 and TRBJ2-7; D gene uncertain. The CDR3 runs to 13 residues. Germline V lookup: CDR1 MNHNS, CDR2 SASEGT. The CDR3 bases are TGTGCCAGCAGTGATGTCCCATCCTCCGAGCAGTACTTC. Protein product: CASSDVPSSEQYF.

This clone was counted a single time. This sequence joins TRBV28 and TRBJ1-4; D uncertain. Trimming removed 11 bases at V and 1 base at J, with 8 bases between. The germline V gene has CDR1 MDHEN and CDR2 SYDVKM. This CDR3 spans 12 amino acids. Here the CDR3 reads CAAGLTNEKLFF. For the CDR3, the DNA is TGTGCCGCGGGGTTAACTAATGAAAAACTGTTTTTT.

The J gene is TRBJ2-2, the V gene TRBV11-2, with D perhaps matching TRBD1 (5 bases). CDR3 size: 14 residues. Germline V gene sequence: CDR1 SGHAT, CDR2 FQNNGV. V was trimmed by 3 bases and J by 5 bases, leaving 10 bases between them. CDR3 nucleotide sequence: TGTGCCAGCAGCTTGGGCGGACATACCGGGGAGCTGTTTTTT. This gives the protein CASSLGGHTGELFF.

Here the CDR3 DNA reads TGTGCCAGCAAAAAAACAGGGGTGACTGAAGCTTTCTTT. Amino acids: CASKKTGVTEAFF. The chain employs TRBV7-9 and TRBJ1-1; 7 bases fit TRBD1. Trimming took 7 bases from V and 5 from J; bases not matched to a gene: 7. Germline V gene sequence: CDR1 SEHNR, CDR2 FQNEAQ (reference sequence). The CDR3 runs 13 residues.